The entry below gives a single T cell receptor (beta chain) sequence along with its context. What it recognizes is unknown. This sample is part of a study of cytomegalovirus exposure and HLA in healthy donors. Study overall: Out of 150 million to 200 million T cells, an earlier analysis found around 110 million unique TCR beta sequences in total. Tens of millions of unique TCRs from HLA-typed donors made up an early data release.

Trimming cost V 0 bases and J 6 bases; bases outside gene matches: 4. The CDR3 is 15 amino acids. Germline values: CDR1 MNHEY, CDR2 SVGAGI. Study results and caveats: In vitro experiments confirmed that a few CMV-associated chains were specific for CMV antigens.

The PCR used 60 Vbeta and 13 Jbeta primers. Assay used: immunoSEQ multiplex PCR; TCRdb lists only in-frame clones, some missing. The sample includes under 90,000 clones, about 80% of them seen just once. At the time of sampling, donors were nominally healthy, though unrecorded immune exposures were likely. The sample consisted of PBMCs. The chain recombines TRBV6-5 with TRBJ2-1; 8 bases fit TRBD1. The receptor was isolated from a woman in her 40s in good health and CMV-seronegative. The CDR3 region is CASSYSDRVPNEQFF. CDR3 coding DNA: TGTGCCAGCAGTTACTCGGACAGGGTTCCCAATGAGCAGTTCTTC.